The TCR beta chain under discussion was sequenced for a study of blood T cell repertoires in COVID-19. Study as a whole: Samples representing acute and convalescent COVID-19 were sourced from the United States, Italy and Spain. The analysed material was cDNA or gDNA that came from T cells, B-cell-depleted T cells, or PBMCs.

Germline loops: CDR1 GTSNPN, CDR2 SVGIG (reference sequence). Trimming left V 0 bases short and J 0 bases short, with 12 bases between. The CDR3 runs to 15 residues. Authors' data handling: Amplification with reference gene primers provided the estimates of nucleated cell counts. TCRdb's copy holds only in-frame clones and misses some; the assay was immunoSEQ multiplex PCR. That table is the source of V, J and clone size, and D and trimming were worked out from the DNA. Altogether 40,000 to 50,000 clones are present, roughly four fifths being singletons, with the ten largest covering around 40%. The rearrangement uses TRBV30 and TRBJ2-7; TRBD1 might be the D (5 bases). The sequenced material came from peripheral blood. This sequence was found in a woman over 75 with acute or convalescent COVID-19. The CDR3 loop reads CAWSVHGAPSYEQYF. CDR3 DNA: TGTGCCTGGAGTGTACATGGGGCACCCTCCTACGAGCAGTACTTC.